This TCR beta chain was obtained from a study of blood T cell repertoires in COVID-19. J gave up 2 bases and V 4 bases, and 5 bases lay outside the gene matches. Germline V lookup: CDR1 SGDLS, CDR2 YYNGEE. CDR3 length: 14 residues. Original data processing: Reference gene primer amplification gave nucleated cell count estimates. Assay used: immunoSEQ multiplex PCR; TCRdb lists only in-frame clones, some missing. That table gives V, J and clone size, and the DNA gave D and trimming. The sample yields around 460,000 clones, roughly 90% seen once. This TCR was sampled from a young man with COVID-19, enrolled during active disease. Input material: peripheral blood. The gene calls are TRBV9 and TRBJ2-7, with 8 nucleotides matching TRBD1. The CDR3 here is CASSPRTGTYEQYF. Here the CDR3 DNA reads TGTGCCAGCAGCCCTAGGACAGGGACCTACGAGCAGTACTTC.